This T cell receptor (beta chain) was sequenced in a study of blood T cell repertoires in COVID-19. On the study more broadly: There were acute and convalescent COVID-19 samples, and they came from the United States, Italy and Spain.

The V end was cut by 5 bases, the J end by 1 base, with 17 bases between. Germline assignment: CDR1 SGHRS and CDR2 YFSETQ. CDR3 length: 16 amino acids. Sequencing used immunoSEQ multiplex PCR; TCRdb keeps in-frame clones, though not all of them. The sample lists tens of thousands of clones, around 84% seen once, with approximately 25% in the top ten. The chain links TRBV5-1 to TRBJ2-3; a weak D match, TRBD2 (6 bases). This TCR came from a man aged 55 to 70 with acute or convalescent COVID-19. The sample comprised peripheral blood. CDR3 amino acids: CASRELAAGGTDTQYF. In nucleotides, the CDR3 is TGCGCCAGCAGGGAACTAGCAGCGGGTGGCACAGATACGCAGTATTTT.